Given below is one TCR beta chain in context. This entry belongs to a study of blood T cell repertoires in COVID-19. This table comes from immunoSEQ multiplex PCR, and its TCRdb copy is limited to in-frame clones, with some not included. The sample records around 55,000 clones, approximately 90% being singletons. The CDR3 totals 16 residues. Trimming took 4 bases from V and 2 from J; bases not matched to a gene: 5. Germline V gives CDR1 MNHNS, CDR2 SASEGT. This TCR was recovered from a man aged 55 to 70 with acute or convalescent COVID-19. V usage is TRBV6-1 and J usage is TRBJ2-3; TRBD2 matches 11 bases. Sequenced sample: peripheral blood. CDR3 sequence: CASSVTTSGDTDTQYF. Written as DNA, the CDR3 is TGTGCCAGCAGTGTGACGACTAGCGGGGACACAGATACGCAGTATTTT.